These T cell receptor beta chains were read from a single sample in a study of PD-1 blockade in classical Hodgkin lymphoma. The table came from immunoSEQ multiplex PCR; TCRdb's copy has only in-frame clones and leaves some out. In the table there are over 60,000 clones, under 95% of which are singletons. This specimen consisted of peripheral blood mononuclear cells (PBMCs), obtained before the fourth cycle of nivolumab. The receptors stem from a human donor with classical Hodgkin lymphoma. The CDR3 runs from the conserved cysteine through the conserved F or W. The D gene is left open where the match is weak. Only some rows state a clone size, as once, few, many or a class for expanded clones.

>TRBJ1-2|.|TRBV7-8|.
CASSLWVGVESGYTF
TGTGCCAGCAGCTTATGGGTGGGGGTTGAAAGTGGCTACACCTTC
>TRBJ2-2|.|TRBV11-1|.
CASRPLVGGTGELFF
TGTGCCAGCAGACCCCTTGTTGGGGGCACCGGGGAGCTGTTTTTT
>TRBJ2-3|.|TRBV5-4|.
CASSSRSSLWTDTQYF
TGTGCCAGCAGCTCTCGGTCGTCGTTGTGGACAGATACGCAGTATTTT
>TRBJ2-5|.|TRBV5-1|.
CASMEVGARASETQYF
TGCGCCAGCATGGAGGTGGGGGCCCGCGCGTCCGAGACCCAGTACTTC
>TRBJ2-6|.|TRBV6-1|.
CAIGQFVAGANVLTF
TGTGCCATCGGACAGTTTGTTGCTGGGGCCAACGTCCTGACTTTC
>TRBJ1-5|.|TRBV7-8|.
CASSLRQGSQPQHF
TGTGCCAGCAGCTTACGGCAGGGAAGTCAGCCCCAGCATTTT
>TRBJ2-3|.|TRBV13|.
CASSFPLEDTDTQYF
TGTGCCAGCAGCTTCCCCCTGGAGGACACAGATACGCAGTATTTT
>TRBJ2-7|.|TRBV5-1|.
CASSLDGRNRGVYEQYF
TGCGCCAGCAGCTTGGACGGCAGGAACCGTGGGGTATACGAGCAGTACTTC
>TRBJ1-6|few|TRBV7-3|.
CASSLWGLDSPLHF
TGTGCCAGCAGCTTATGGGGGCTGGATTCACCCCTCCACTTT
>TRBJ1-3|.|TRBV18|.
CASSPRTASSGNTIYF
TGTGCCAGCTCACCTCGAACGGCGAGCTCTGGAAACACCATATATTTT
>TRBJ2-3|.|TRBV9|.
CASSVASITDTQYF
TGTGCCAGCAGCGTGGCTAGCATCACAGATACGCAGTATTTT
>TRBJ1-3|.|TRBV7-2|.
CASSEVSWSSGNTIYF
TGTGCCAGCAGCGAGGTCTCATGGTCCTCTGGAAACACCATATATTTT
>TRBJ2-3|.|TRBV27|TRBD2
CASSWQAGGPDTQYF
TGTGCCAGCAGTTGGCAAGCGGGGGGACCAGATACGCAGTATTTT
>TRBJ1-2|.|TRBV2|TRBD1
CASLGQGNYGYTF
TGTGCCAGCTTAGGACAGGGAAACTATGGCTACACCTTC
>TRBJ2-2|.|TRBV5-1|TRBD1
CASSAGQAGELFF
TGCGCCAGCAGCGCCGGACAGGCCGGGGAGCTGTTTTTT
>TRBJ1-1|.|TRBV10-2|TRBD1
CASSNFPTGQGNTEAFF
TGCGCCAGCAGTAATTTTCCTACGGGACAGGGAAACACTGAAGCTTTCTTT
>TRBJ1-2|.|TRBV30|TRBD1
CAWSSLRTTGSVYGYTF
TGTGCCTGGAGCTCTCTCAGAACGACAGGGTCGGTCTATGGCTACACCTTC
>TRBJ1-2|.|TRBV2|.
CASSDGTFGADGYTF
TGTGCCAGCAGTGATGGAACATTCGGTGCTGACGGCTACACCTTC
>TRBJ2-1|once|TRBV4-2|.
CASSQEWGTSYNEQFF
TGTGCCAGCAGCCAAGAATGGGGGACCTCCTACAATGAGCAGTTCTTC
>TRBJ1-1|.|TRBV19|TRBD1
CASSITGDGNTEAFF
TGTGCCAGTAGTATAACAGGGGATGGGAACACTGAAGCTTTCTTT
>TRBJ1-1|.|TRBV4-1|.
CASSHTGNTEAFF
TGCGCCAGCAGCCACACAGGGAACACTGAAGCTTTCTTT
>TRBJ2-1|once|TRBV4-2|.
CASSPEVAGTEQFF
TGTGCCAGCAGCCCAGAAGTCGCGGGGACCGAGCAGTTCTTC
>TRBJ1-2|.|TRBV13|TRBD1
CASNAQGLYGYTF
TGTGCCAGCAACGCACAGGGGCTCTATGGCTACACCTTC
>TRBJ1-1|.|TRBV13|.
CASSFRGRINTEAFF
TGTGCCAGCAGCTTCCGGGGCAGAATAAACACTGAAGCTTTCTTT
>TRBJ1-1|.|TRBV5-6|.
CASSLGGNTEAFF
TGTGCCAGCAGCTTGGGGGGGAACACTGAAGCTTTCTTT
>TRBJ1-5|.|TRBV7-9|.
CASSLEGDHRPQHF
TGTGCCAGCAGCTTGGAGGGGGATCACCGGCCCCAGCATTTT
>TRBJ1-2|.|TRBV12-5|.
CASGSSPPRDYNGYTF
TGTGCTAGTGGTTCCTCCCCCCCCAGGGACTATAATGGCTACACCTTC
>TRBJ2-7|.|TRBV5-1|.
CASSLGQIISYEQYF
TGCGCCAGCAGCTTGGGACAAATTATTTCCTACGAGCAGTACTTC
>TRBJ2-7|.|TRBV7-8|.
CASSFSSSSYEQYF
TGTGCCAGCAGCTTTTCTTCATCCAGCTACGAGCAGTACTTC
>TRBJ2-2|once|TRBV29-1|.
CSVAGGELFF
TGCAGCGTTGCCGGCGGGGAGCTGTTTTTT
>TRBJ1-5|.|TRBV6-5|.
CASRLQAYSNQPQHF
TGTGCCAGCAGATTACAGGCTTATAGCAATCAGCCCCAGCATTTT
>TRBJ1-2|.|TRBV20-1|.
CSASTGRAYTF
TGCAGTGCCAGCACAGGGAGAGCCTACACCTTC
>TRBJ1-1|once|TRBV19|TRBD1
CASSRGGGYQNTEAFF
TGTGCCAGTAGCCGAGGGGGCGGATATCAGAACACTGAAGCTTTCTTT
>TRBJ2-5|.|TRBV7-8|.
CASSFGGPRQETQYF
TGTGCCAGCAGCTTTGGGGGACCCCGACAAGAGACCCAGTACTTC
>TRBJ1-5|.|TRBV14|.
CADNAGIQPQHF
TGTGCCGACAACGCAGGGATTCAGCCCCAGCATTTT
>TRBJ2-5|.|TRBV7-2|TRBD1
CASSTPAGTGWETQYF
TGTGCCAGCAGCACGCCAGCAGGGACAGGCTGGGAGACCCAGTACTTC
>TRBJ1-5|.|TRBV27|.
CASSQRGDFSNQPQHF
TGTGCCAGCAGTCAAAGGGGGGATTTTAGCAATCAGCCCCAGCATTTT
>TRBJ2-7|once|TRBV19|.
CASSSQGGGDEQYF
TGTGCCAGTAGTTCGCAGGGTGGTGGGGACGAGCAGTACTTC
>TRBJ2-5|.|TRBV5-6|TRBD1
CASSFIAWGQVVQETQYF
TGTGCCAGCAGCTTCATAGCCTGGGGACAGGTCGTACAAGAGACCCAGTACTTC
>TRBJ1-4|once|TRBV27|.
CASSLQGRHGEKLFF
TGTGCCAGCAGTTTACAGGGGCGACATGGCGAAAAACTGTTTTTT
>TRBJ2-7|.|TRBV5-1|.
CASSSGGSYEQYF
TGCGCCAGCAGCTCCGGGGGCTCCTACGAGCAGTACTTC